This T cell receptor (beta chain) was identified in a study of blood T cell repertoires in COVID-19. In the study overall: There were acute and convalescent COVID-19 samples, and they came from the United States, Italy and Spain. In each case, the material was cDNA or gDNA derived from T cells, B-cell-depleted T cells, or PBMCs.

The ends were cut back, 5 bases at V and 0 bases at J, with 11 bases in the middle. The CDR3 consists of 15 residues. Germline CDR1 and CDR2: SGHVS and FQNEAQ. Per the authors' pipeline: Amplification of reference gene primers provided the estimated nucleated cell counts. The repertoire was sequenced with immunoSEQ multiplex PCR; TCRdb's copy has only in-frame clones and lacks some. V and J calls and clone size are copied from that table; D and trimming were computed from the DNA. The table has about 250,000 clones, approximately 89% seen once. The sequence was obtained from a woman aged 55-69 years who had recovered from COVID-19. The sequenced sample consisted of peripheral blood. The chain carries TRBV7-8 and TRBJ1-5; a possible D gene is TRBD1 (6 bases). This CDR3 reads CASSPGQYSNQPQHF. CDR3 nucleotide sequence: TGTGCCAGCAGCCCGGGACAATATAGCAATCAGCCCCAGCATTTT.